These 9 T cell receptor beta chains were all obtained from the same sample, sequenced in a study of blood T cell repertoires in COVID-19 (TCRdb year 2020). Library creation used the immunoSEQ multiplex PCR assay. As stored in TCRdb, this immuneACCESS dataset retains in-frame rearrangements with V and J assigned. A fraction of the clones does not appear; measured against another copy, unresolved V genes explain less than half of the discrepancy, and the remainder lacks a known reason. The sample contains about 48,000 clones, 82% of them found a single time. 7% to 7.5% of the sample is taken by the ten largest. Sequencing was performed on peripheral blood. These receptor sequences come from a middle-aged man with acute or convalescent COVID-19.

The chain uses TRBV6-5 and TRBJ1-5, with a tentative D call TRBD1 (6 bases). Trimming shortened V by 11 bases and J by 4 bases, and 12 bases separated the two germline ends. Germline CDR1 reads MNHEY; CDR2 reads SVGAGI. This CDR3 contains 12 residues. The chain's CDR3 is CAVTTGNQPQHF. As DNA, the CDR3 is TGTGCCGTCACCACAGGGAATCAGCCCCAGCATTTT.

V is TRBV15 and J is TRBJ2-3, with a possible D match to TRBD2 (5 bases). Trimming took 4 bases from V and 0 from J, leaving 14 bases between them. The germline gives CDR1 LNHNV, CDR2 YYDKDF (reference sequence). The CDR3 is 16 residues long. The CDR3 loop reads CATSIPGRSSTDTQYF. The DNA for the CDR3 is TGTGCCACCAGCATCCCGGGGAGATCTAGCACAGATACGCAGTATTTT.

This chain's CDR3 is CASSLDGVRQPQHF. CDR3 sequence (DNA): TGTGCCAGCAGCTTAGACGGGGTAAGGCAGCCCCAGCATTTT. The chain uses TRBV7-9 and TRBJ1-5; D unclear. The CDR3 has 14 amino acids. Per the germline V gene, CDR1 is SEHNR and CDR2 is FQNEAQ (reference sequence). V lost 1 base and J lost 7, with 11 bases in between.

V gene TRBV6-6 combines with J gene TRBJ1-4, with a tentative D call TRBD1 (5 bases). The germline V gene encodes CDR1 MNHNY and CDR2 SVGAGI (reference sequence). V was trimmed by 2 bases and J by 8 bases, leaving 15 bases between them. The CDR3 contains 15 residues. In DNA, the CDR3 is TGTGCCAGCAGTTACGGGGCCGCAGGGCGGGAAAAACTGTTTTTT. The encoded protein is CASSYGAAGREKLFF.

The DNA for the CDR3 is TGCGCCAGCAGCTTCCTTACTAGCGGGGGGGCCAATGAGCAGTTCTTC. Protein sequence: CASSFLTSGGANEQFF. The genes are TRBV5-1 and TRBJ2-1; 13 nucleotides agree with TRBD2. Losses at the gene ends were 2 bases for V and 6 bases for J; bases not matched to a gene: 5. The CDR3 totals 16 residues. CDR1 is SGHRS and CDR2 is YFSETQ in the germline V gene.

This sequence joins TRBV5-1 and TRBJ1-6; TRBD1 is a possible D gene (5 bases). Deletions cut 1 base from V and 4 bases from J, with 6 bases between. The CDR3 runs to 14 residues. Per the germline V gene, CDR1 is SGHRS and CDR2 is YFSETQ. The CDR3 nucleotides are TGCGCCAGCAGCTTGTCAGGGTATAATTCACCCCTCCACTTT. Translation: CASSLSGYNSPLHF.

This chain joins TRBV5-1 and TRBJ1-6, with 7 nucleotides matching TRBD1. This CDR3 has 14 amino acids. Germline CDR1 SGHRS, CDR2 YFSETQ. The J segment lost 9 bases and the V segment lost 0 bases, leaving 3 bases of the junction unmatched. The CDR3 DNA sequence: TGCGCCAGCAGCTTGGGACAGGGATCTTCACCCCTCCACTTT. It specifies CASSLGQGSSPLHF.

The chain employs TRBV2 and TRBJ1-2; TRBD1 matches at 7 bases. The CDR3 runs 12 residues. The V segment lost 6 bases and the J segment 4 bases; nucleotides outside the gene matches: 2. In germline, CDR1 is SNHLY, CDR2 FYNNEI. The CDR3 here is CASRGTAYGYTF. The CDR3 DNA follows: TGTGCCAGCAGAGGGACAGCCTATGGCTACACCTTC.

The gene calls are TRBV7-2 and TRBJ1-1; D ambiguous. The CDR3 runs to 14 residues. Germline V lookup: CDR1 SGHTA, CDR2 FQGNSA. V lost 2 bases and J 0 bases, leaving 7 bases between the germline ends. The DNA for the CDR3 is TGTGCCAGCAGCTTAAGACTTCTGAACACTGAAGCTTTCTTT. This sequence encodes CASSLRLLNTEAFF.